The T cell receptor beta chain under discussion was sequenced for a study of T-cell memory formation after mild COVID-19. The TCR alpha and TCR beta cDNA libraries, bearing sample barcodes and UMIs, were generated by 5'RACE using constant-segment primers. Via MiXCR, TCRdb re-called the 5' RACE reads, giving one row per CDR3 protein. This sample has around 200,000 distinct CDR3 sequences, with 20% to 25% found just once. Study observations and caveats: Cross-reactive memory seemingly joined, as some responding clones were found in pre-infection memory. CM and EM subsets held most contracting CD4+ clones; EMRA held CD8+ ones. The authors did not confirm SARS-CoV-2 specificity of second-wave clones peaking day 37.

Details on this clonotype: Its specificity is not known.

The CDR3 runs to 14 residues. Germline V CDR1 and CDR2: KGHDR, SFDVKD. The V end was cut by 6 bases, the J end by 2 bases, with 9 bases between. The chain combines TRBV24-1 with TRBJ2-2; D is undetermined. Sequenced: PBMCs or a T cell subset sorted from them (not recorded which). The TCR originated in an adult woman who had mild COVID-19 (a few samples of this study predate the infection). Cell type and time point are not known. Here the CDR3 reads CATSLHSNTGELFF. The CDR3 bases are TGTGCCACCAGTCTCCACAGCAACACCGGGGAGCTGTTTTTT.